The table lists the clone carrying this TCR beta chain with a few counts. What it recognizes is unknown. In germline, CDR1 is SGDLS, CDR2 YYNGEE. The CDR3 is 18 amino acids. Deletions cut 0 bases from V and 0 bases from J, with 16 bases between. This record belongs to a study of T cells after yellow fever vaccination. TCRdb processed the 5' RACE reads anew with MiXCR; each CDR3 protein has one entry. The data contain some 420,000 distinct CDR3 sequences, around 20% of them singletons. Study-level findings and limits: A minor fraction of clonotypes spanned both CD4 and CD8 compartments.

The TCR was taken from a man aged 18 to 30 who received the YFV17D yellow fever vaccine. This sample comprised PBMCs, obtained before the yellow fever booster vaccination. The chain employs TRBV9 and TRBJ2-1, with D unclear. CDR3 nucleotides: TGTGCCAGCAGCGTAGGCGCGGCTTATCGAAGCTCCTACAATGAGCAGTTCTTC. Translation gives CASSVGAAYRSSYNEQFF.